Following are 14 T cell receptor beta chains from one sample sequenced in a study of radiation and T cells in renal cell carcinoma. Time point noted: blood 4 weeks post-SBRT, at nephrectomy. The treatment denotes: 15 Gy SBRT to primary tumor, nephrectomy 4 weeks later. Sequencing was performed with immunoSEQ multiplex PCR; in TCRdb, only in-frame clones are kept and a portion is missing. The repertoire holds under 100,000 clones, about 79% seen once, with more than 7% in the top ten. The starting material was blood, obtained from a patient whose treatment included radiotherapy and nephrectomy. The receptors come from a man between 60 and 75 years old with renal cell carcinoma.

This clone was detected only once. The genes are TRBV5-1 and TRBJ2-1; D possibly corresponds to TRBD2 (6 bases). CDR1 SGHRS and CDR2 YFSETQ come from the germline V gene. Trimming removed 4 bases at V and 6 bases at J, with 11 bases between. This CDR3 has 13 amino acids. The CDR3 spells CASSPSGGNEQFF. Written as DNA, the CDR3 is TGCGCCAGCAGCCCGTCCGGGGGCAATGAGCAGTTCTTC.

The V call is TRBV10-3, the J call TRBJ1-2; D possibly corresponds to TRBD1 (6 bases). The CDR3 consists of 14 residues. V was pared by 6 bases and J by 3 bases, with 14 bases between. Germline V CDR1 and CDR2: ENHRY, SYGVKD. The CDR3 region is CAIRGGGLDYGYTF. For the CDR3, the DNA is TGTGCCATCAGAGGGGGAGGACTTGACTATGGCTACACCTTC.

The CDR3 DNA sequence: TGCGCCAGCCGGCCCGGGGAGTGGGGGGACTACTACAATGAGCAGTTCTTC. It yields the protein CASRPGEWGDYYNEQFF. The V gene is TRBV10-2, the J gene TRBJ2-1, with 7 positions matching TRBD2. The CDR3 covers 17 residues. After removal of 8 bases from V and 3 bases from J, the junction contained 16 bases not matched to a gene. CDR1 WSHSY and CDR2 SAAADI come from the germline V gene.

The gene calls are TRBV11-3 and TRBJ2-5; 7 bases line up with TRBD1. CDR3 size: 14 residues. Germline V CDR1 and CDR2: SGHNT, YENEEA. V was pared by 5 bases and J by 4 bases, with 7 bases of the junction left unmatched. CDR3 sequence: CASSTRQGSETQYF. DNA for the CDR3: TGTGCCAGCAGCACGAGACAGGGCTCAGAGACCCAGTACTTC. Full variable domain (outside the CDR3, taken from reference TRBV11-3 and TRBJ2-5): EAGVVQSPRYKIIEKKQPVAFWCNPISGHNTLYWYLQNLGQGPELLIRYENEEAVDDSQLPKDRFSAERLKGVDSTLKIQPAELGDSAVYLCASSTRQGSETQYFGPGTRLLVL.

The chain uses TRBV19 and TRBJ2-3; the match to TRBD1 covers 10 bases. Germline CDR1 LNHDA, CDR2 SQIVND (reference sequence). The CDR3 has 13 residues. V trimming: 9 bases; J trimming: 3 bases; junction bases outside the gene matches: 3. CDR3: CASQGQGTDTQYF. The CDR3 DNA follows: TGTGCCAGCCAGGGACAGGGGACAGATACGCAGTATTTT.

The chain is built from TRBV6-4 and TRBJ1-2, with a weak D call TRBD1 (5 bases). From germline, CDR1 is MRHNA and CDR2 SNTAGT. Trimming removed 5 bases at V and 8 bases at J, with 21 bases between. The CDR3 runs to 15 residues. CDR3: CASSPTGTPMEGYTF. The CDR3 coding sequence is TGTGCCAGCAGTCCTACCGGGACCCCAATGGAAGGCTACACCTTC.

V is TRBV7-8 and J is TRBJ2-7; D possibly corresponds to TRBD2 (6 bases). The germline V gene has CDR1 SGHVS and CDR2 FQNEAQ. CDR3 length: 14 amino acids. V lost 7 bases and J 0 bases, leaving 13 bases between the germline ends. The CDR3 coding sequence is TGTGCCAGCACGTACGCGGGGAGCTCCTACGAGCAGTACTTC. It codes for CASTYAGSSYEQYF.

This clone appeared a single time. The rearrangement links TRBV18 to TRBJ2-6; maybe TRBD1 (6 bases). The CDR3 contains 17 residues. Trimming pared 2 bases from V and 2 bases from J, leaving 13 bases between. Germline CDR1 and CDR2: KGHSH and LQKENI. In DNA, the CDR3 is TGTGCCAGCTCACCAAGCACAGGGCGAACTGGGGCCAACGTCCTGACTTTC. As protein: CASSPSTGRTGANVLTF. Full variable domain (outside the CDR3, taken from reference TRBV18 and TRBJ2-6): NAGVMQNPRHLVRRRGQEARLRCSPMKGHSHVYWYRQLPEEGLKFMVYLQKENIIDESGMPKERFSAEFPKEGPSILRIQQVVRGDSAAYFCASSPSTGRTGANVLTFGAGSRLTVL.

CDR3 loop: CASSLSIPLRETQYF. The DNA of the CDR3 is TGTGCCAGCAGTTTATCGATCCCATTGAGGGAGACCCAGTACTTC. This rearrangement joins TRBV27 to TRBJ2-5; D not certain. Germline CDR1 MNHEY, CDR2 SMNVEV (reference sequence). The CDR3 consists of 15 residues. Between the trimmed V and J ends, which lost 0 bases and 5 bases, there was a span of 13 bases.

The rearrangement joins TRBV28 to TRBJ1-1; no firm D call. The CDR3 has 15 amino acids. CDR1 and CDR2 (germline): MDHEN, SYDVKM. Trimming pared 6 bases from V and 0 bases from J, leaving 14 bases between. The CDR3 spells CASSSEGGLNTEAFF. In nucleotides, the CDR3 is TGTGCCAGCAGCTCCGAGGGTGGTCTGAACACTGAAGCTTTCTTT.

The V gene is TRBV4-3, the J gene TRBJ2-2; TRBD2 matches at 10 bases. The V gene's germline CDR1 is LGHNA and CDR2 YSLEER. The CDR3 sequence is 17 residues long. Trimming at V came to 0 bases and at J to 4 bases, leaving 5 bases not matched to a gene. CDR3 DNA sequence: TGCGCCAGCAGCCAAGACCCTAGCGGGAGAATCACCGGGGAGCTGTTTTTT. Its protein is CASSQDPSGRITGELFF.

The V call is TRBV9, the J call TRBJ2-2; TRBD2 is a possible D gene (6 bases). V shed 0 bases and J shed 14 bases, with 26 bases lying between them. The CDR3 contains 17 residues. The germline V gene encodes CDR1 SGDLS and CDR2 YYNGEE. CDR3 residues: CASSVELEGVAVKELFF. CDR3 DNA: TGTGCCAGCAGCGTAGAACTTGAGGGAGTAGCGGTCAAGGAACTGTTTTTT.

Comments on this clone: Different DNA sequences within this sample yield the same CDR3. This chain links TRBV29-1 with TRBJ2-7, with 9 bases lining up with TRBD1. Per the germline V gene, CDR1 is SQVTM and CDR2 is ANQGSEA. CDR3 length equals 12 residues. The V segment lost 4 bases and the J segment 2 bases; nucleotides outside the gene matches: 0. The CDR3 DNA is TGCAGCGTTGGACAGGGGGCCTACGAGCAGTACTTC. Protein: CSVGQGAYEQYF.

The chain has TRBV28 and TRBJ1-5; TRBD1 aligns across 7 bases. CDR3 length: 16 residues. The V and J ends lost 4 bases and 4 bases, in that order; junction bases with no gene match: 10. The germline V gene has CDR1 MDHEN and CDR2 SYDVKM. The CDR3 DNA reads as TGTGCCAGCAGTTCGTCAAGAGACAGGGTGAATCAGCCCCAGCATTTT. Translated: CASSSSRDRVNQPQHF.